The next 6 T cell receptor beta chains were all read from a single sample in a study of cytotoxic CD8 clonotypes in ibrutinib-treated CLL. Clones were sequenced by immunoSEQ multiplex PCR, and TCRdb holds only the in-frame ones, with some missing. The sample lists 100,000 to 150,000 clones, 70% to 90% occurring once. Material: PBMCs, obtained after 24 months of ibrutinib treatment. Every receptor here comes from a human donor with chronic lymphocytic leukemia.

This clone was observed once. CDR3 bases: TGTGCCAGCAGTGCCGCTCTCCCGGGACAGCTTTCAATTCAGTACTTC. It is translated as CASSAALPGQLSIQYF. The V and J genes are TRBV6-1 and TRBJ2-4, with 7 bases fitting TRBD1. Germline V gene lookup returns CDR1 MNHNS and CDR2 SASEGT. The CDR3 extends over 16 amino acids. Germline trimming cut 4 bases from V and 10 bases from J; bases unmatched to any gene: 16.

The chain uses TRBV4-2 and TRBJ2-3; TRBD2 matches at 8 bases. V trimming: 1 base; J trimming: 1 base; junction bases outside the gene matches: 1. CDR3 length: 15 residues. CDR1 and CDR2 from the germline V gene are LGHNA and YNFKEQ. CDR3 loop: CASSQAGGGTDTQYF. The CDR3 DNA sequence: TGTGCCAGCAGCCAAGCGGGGGGGGGCACAGATACGCAGTATTTT.

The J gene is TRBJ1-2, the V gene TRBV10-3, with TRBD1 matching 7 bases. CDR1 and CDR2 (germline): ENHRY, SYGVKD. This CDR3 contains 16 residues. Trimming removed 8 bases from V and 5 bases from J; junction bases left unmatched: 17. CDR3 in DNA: TGTGCCATCGCCCGGGACAGCGTTGCCGGCCATTATGGCTACACCTTC. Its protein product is CAIARDSVAGHYGYTF.

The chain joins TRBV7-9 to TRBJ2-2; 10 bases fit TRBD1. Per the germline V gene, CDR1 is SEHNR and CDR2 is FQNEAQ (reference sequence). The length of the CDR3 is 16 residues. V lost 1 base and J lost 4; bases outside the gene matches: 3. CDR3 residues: CASSLDWTGGTGELFF. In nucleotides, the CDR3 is TGTGCCAGCAGCTTAGACTGGACAGGGGGCACCGGGGAGCTGTTTTTT.

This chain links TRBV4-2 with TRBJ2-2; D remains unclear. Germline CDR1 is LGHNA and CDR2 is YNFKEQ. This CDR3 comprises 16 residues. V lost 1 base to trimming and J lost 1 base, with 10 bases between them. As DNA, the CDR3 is TGTGCCAGCAGCCAAGGGATACTCCTGAACACCGGGGAGCTGTTTTTT. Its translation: CASSQGILLNTGELFF.

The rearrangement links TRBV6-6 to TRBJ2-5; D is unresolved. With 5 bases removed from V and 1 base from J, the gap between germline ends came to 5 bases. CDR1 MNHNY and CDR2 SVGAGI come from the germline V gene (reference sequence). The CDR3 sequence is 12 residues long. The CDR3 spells CASSQPQETQYF. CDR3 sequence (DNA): TGTGCCAGCAGTCAGCCCCAAGAGACCCAGTACTTC.